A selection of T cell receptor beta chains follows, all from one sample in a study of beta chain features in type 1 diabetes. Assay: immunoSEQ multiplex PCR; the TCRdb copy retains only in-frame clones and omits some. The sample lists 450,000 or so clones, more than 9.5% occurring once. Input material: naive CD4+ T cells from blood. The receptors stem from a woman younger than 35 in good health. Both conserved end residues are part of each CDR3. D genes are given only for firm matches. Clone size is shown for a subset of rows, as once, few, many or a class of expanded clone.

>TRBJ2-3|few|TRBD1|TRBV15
TGTGCCACCAGGGGTCGGACAGGGTTCATGTATACGCAGTATTTT
CATRGRTGFMYTQYF
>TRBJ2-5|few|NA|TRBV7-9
TGTGCCAGCAGCTTAGCCGACAGGAGCACGTACCAAGAGACCCAGTACTTC
CASSLADRSTYQETQYF
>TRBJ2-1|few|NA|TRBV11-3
TGTGCCAGCAGTTTTGGCGACAGTTCCTACAATGAGCAGTTCTTC
CASSFGDSSYNEQFF
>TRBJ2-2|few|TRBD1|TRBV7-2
TGTGCCAGCAGCCACGCCGGGACAGCGAACACCGGGGAGCTGTTTTTT
CASSHAGTANTGELFF
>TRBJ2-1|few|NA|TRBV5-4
TGTGCCAGCAGCTTGCCGGGGTTGAGGGATGAGCAGTTCTTC
CASSLPGLRDEQFF
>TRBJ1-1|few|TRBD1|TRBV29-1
TGCAGCGTTGTACGACAGGGGAGGAACACTGAAGCTTTCTTT
CSVVRQGRNTEAFF
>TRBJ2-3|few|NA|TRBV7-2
TGTGCCAGCAGCTTGAGGTTGACAGATACGCAGTATTTT
CASSLRLTDTQYF
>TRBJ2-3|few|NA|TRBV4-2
TGTGCCAGCAGCCAAGCCCGAGGAGATACGCAGTATTTT
CASSQARGDTQYF
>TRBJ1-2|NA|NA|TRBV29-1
TGCAGCGTTGGAAAGACGCGGAATGGCTACACCTTC
CSVGKTRNGYTF
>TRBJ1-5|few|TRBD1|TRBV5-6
TGTGCCAGCAGCACAGGAGACAGGGACGGTCAGCCCCAGCATTTT
CASSTGDRDGQPQHF
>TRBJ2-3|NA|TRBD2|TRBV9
TGTGCCAGCAGCGAGACTAGCGGACTTAGCACAGATACGCAGTATTTT
CASSETSGLSTDTQYF
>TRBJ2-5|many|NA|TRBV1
TGCACCAGCAGCCCGGGACTAATAGAAGAGACCCAGTACTTC
CTSSPGLIEETQYF
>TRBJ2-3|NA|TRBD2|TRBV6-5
TGTGCCAGCAGAGTAGCGGGAGGGGGGACAGATACGCAGTATTTT
CASRVAGGGTDTQYF
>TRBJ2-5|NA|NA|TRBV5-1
TGCGCCAGCAGCTTGGCTGCCAGGAGACAAGAGACCCAGTACTTC
CASSLAARRQETQYF
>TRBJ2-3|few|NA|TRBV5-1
TGCGCCAGCAGGTTTGGACGACCCTTTGATACGCAGTATTTT
CASRFGRPFDTQYF
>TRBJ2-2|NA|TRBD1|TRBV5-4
TGTGCCAGCAGCCCCCCGGGACAGAGTAACACCGGGGAGCTGTTTTTT
CASSPPGQSNTGELFF
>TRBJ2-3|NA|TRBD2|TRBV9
TGTGCCAGCAGCGCAGGACTAGCGGAGCCACGCACAGATACGCAGTATTTT
CASSAGLAEPRTDTQYF
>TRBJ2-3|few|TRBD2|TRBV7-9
TGTGCCAGCAGCTTAGGAAGACTAGCGGTTCTCGATACGCAGTATTTT
CASSLGRLAVLDTQYF
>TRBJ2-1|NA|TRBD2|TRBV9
TGTGCCAGCAGCGTTAACAATGCCGGGGGGTACAATGAGCAGTTCTTC
CASSVNNAGGYNEQFF
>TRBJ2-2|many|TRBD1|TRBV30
TGTGCCCGATCGTGGGGACAGGGAGTCACCGGGGAGCTGTTTTTT
CARSWGQGVTGELFF
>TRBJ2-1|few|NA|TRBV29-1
TGCAGCGCCAGATCGAGTGAGCAGTTCTTC
CSARSSEQFF
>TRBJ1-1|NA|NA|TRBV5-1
TGCGCCAGCAGCTTGGGTCCCGAAAGTGAAGCTTTCTTT
CASSLGPESEAFF
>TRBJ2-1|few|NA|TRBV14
TGTGCCAGCAGCCCCACGAGAGGGTATGAGCAGTTCTTC
CASSPTRGYEQFF
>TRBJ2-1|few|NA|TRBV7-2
TGTGCCTCCTCTGGGCGCGGCCTACCAGGGAATGAGCAGTTCTTC
CASSGRGLPGNEQFF
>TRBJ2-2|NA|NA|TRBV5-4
TGTGCCAGCAGCGGGCCGGTGACAACGAACACCGGGGAGCTGTTTTTT
CASSGPVTTNTGELFF
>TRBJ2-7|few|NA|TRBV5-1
TGCGCCAGCAGCTCGAGTAAGGAGCAGTACTTC
CASSSSKEQYF
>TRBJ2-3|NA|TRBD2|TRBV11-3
TGTGCCAGCAGCTGGACTAGCGCTACAGATACGCAGTATTTT
CASSWTSATDTQYF
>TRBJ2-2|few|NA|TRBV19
TGTGCCAGTAGCGTAATCGGGGGGAACACCGGGGAGCTGTTTTTT
CASSVIGGNTGELFF
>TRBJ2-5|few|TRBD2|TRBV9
TGTGCCAGCAGCGTCTCCACTAGCGGGAGGACCACCCAAGAGACCCAGTACTTC
CASSVSTSGRTTQETQYF
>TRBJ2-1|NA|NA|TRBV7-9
TGTGCCAGCTCAGGGAAGGGGACACACAATGAGCAGTTCTTC
CASSGKGTHNEQFF
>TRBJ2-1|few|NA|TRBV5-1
TGCGCCAGCAGCCCGGGTAAGGAGCAGTTCTTC
CASSPGKEQFF
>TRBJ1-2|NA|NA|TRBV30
TGTGCCTGGGCCCTCGGGGGACTGGGCTATGGCTACACCTTC
CAWALGGLGYGYTF
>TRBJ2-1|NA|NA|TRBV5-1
TGCGCCAGCAGCTCCCCAGGGTCCTACAATGAGCAGTTCTTC
CASSSPGSYNEQFF
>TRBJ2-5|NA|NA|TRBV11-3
TGTGCCAGCAGCACCCGGACGGACCAAGAGACCCAGTACTTC
CASSTRTDQETQYF
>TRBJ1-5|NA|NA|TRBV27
TGTGCCAGCAGCCCCGGGGCTACCAGCAATCAGCCCCAGCATTTT
CASSPGATSNQPQHF
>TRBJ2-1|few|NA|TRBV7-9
TGTGCCAGCAGCTTACAGGGTACAGCTACCTTGGATGAGCAGTTCTTC
CASSLQGTATLDEQFF
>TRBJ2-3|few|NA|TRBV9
TGTGCCAGCAGCGTAGAGTGGACCACCACAGATACGCAGTATTTT
CASSVEWTTTDTQYF
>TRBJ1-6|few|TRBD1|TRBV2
TGTGCCAGCACTGGGACAGGTGGAGTTAATTCACCCCTCCACTTT
CASTGTGGVNSPLHF
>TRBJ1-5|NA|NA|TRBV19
TGTGCCAGTAGGACCGCCAGGCGGGGAGACAATCAGCCCCAGCATTTT
CASRTARRGDNQPQHF
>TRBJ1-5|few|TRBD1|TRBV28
TGTGCCAGCAGTTTATTTCCGGACAGGAACAATCAGCCCCAGCATTTT
CASSLFPDRNNQPQHF
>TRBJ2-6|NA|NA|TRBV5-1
TGCGCCAGCAGCCGCTGGGCCCGCTCTGGGGCCAACGTCCTGACTTTC
CASSRWARSGANVLTF